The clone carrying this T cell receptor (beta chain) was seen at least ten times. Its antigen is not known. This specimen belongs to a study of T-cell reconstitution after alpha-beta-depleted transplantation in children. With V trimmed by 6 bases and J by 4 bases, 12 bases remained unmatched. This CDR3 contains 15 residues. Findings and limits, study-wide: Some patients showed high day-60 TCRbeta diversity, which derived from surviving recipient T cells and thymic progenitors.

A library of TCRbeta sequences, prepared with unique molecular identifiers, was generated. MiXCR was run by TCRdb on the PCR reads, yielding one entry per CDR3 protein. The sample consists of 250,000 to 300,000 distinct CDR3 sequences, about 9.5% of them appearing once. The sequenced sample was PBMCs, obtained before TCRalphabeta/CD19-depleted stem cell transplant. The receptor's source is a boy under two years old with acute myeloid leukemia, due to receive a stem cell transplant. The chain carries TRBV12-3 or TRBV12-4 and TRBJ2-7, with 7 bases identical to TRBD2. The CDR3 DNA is TGTGCCAGCAGAGGCACCGGGACTACGGTTTACGAGCAGTACTTC. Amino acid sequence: CASRGTGTTVYEQYF.